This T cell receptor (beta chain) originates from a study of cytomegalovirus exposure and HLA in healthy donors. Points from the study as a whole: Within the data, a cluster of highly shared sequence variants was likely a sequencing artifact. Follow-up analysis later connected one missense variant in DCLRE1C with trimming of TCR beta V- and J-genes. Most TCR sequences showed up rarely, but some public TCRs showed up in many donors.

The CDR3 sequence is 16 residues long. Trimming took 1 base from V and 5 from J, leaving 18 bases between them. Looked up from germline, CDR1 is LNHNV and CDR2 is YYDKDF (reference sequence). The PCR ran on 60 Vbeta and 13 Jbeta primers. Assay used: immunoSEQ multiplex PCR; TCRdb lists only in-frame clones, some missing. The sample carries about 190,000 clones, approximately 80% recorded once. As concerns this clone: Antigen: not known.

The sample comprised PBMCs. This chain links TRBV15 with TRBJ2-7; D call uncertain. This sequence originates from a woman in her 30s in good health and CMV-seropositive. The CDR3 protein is CATSRVRPIVADEQYF. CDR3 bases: TGTGCCACCAGCAGAGTGCGTCCGATCGTTGCGGACGAGCAGTACTTC.